This is a list of T cell receptor beta chains from one sample in a study of blood T cells in healthy people across ages. TCRdb independently ran MiXCR on the 5' RACE reads; one entry per CDR3 protein. The sample carries roughly 500,000 distinct CDR3 sequences, about 25% recorded once. Sequenced input: blood. These receptors all stem from a woman in her 70s in good health. CDR3s include the opening cysteine and the closing phenylalanine or tryptophan. The order of the fields is V gene, clone size, J gene, D gene, CDR3 protein, CDR3 DNA. The D gene is left open where the match is weak. Clone size is given for some rows only: seen once, a few or many times, or a class if the clone is expanded.

>TRBV11-2|NA|TRBJ2-4|NA
CASSLDPPSGRTNIQYF
TGTGCCAGCAGCTTAGACCCCCCATCGGGCAGGACAAACATTCAGTACTTC
>TRBV13|few|TRBJ2-7|TRBD1
CACSRQGAHEQYF
TGTGCCTGCAGCCGACAGGGGGCACACGAGCAGTACTTC
>TRBV5-1|NA|TRBJ2-7|TRBD2
CASSHGLAGTYEQYF
TGCGCCAGCAGCCACGGACTAGCGGGGACCTACGAGCAGTACTTC
>TRBV7-9|few|TRBJ2-5|TRBD1
CASSPGTVVKETQYF
TGTGCCAGCAGCCCCGGGACAGTCGTCAAAGAGACCCAGTACTTC
>TRBV6-2/TRBV6-3|few|TRBJ2-1|NA
CASSVYSAYNEQFF
TGTGCCAGCAGTGTTTACTCTGCCTACAATGAGCAGTTCTTC
>TRBV24-1|few|TRBJ2-5|TRBD1
CATSDTRDREETQYF
TGTGCCACCAGTGACACCAGGGACAGGGAAGAGACCCAGTACTTC
>TRBV10-3|few|TRBJ1-2|NA
CAISEGNNYGYTF
TGTGCCATCAGCGAGGGTAATAACTATGGCTACACCTTC
>TRBV7-7|NA|TRBJ2-5|NA
CASSDKETQYF
TGTGCTAGCAGTGATAAGGAGACCCAGTACTTC
>TRBV20-1|NA|TRBJ2-1|NA
CSAQSPGGLVNEQFF
TGCAGTGCTCAAAGCCCCGGGGGATTGGTTAATGAGCAGTTCTTC
>TRBV3-1|few|TRBJ2-3|NA
CASSQEGWRGLTDTQYF
TGTGCCAGCAGCCAAGAGGGATGGCGGGGCCTGACAGATACGCAGTATTTT
>TRBV7-2|few|TRBJ1-5|NA
CASSLKSSSNQPQHF
TGTGCCAGCAGCTTAAAGTCTTCCAGCAATCAGCCCCAGCATTTT
>TRBV12-3/TRBV12-4|NA|TRBJ1-2|TRBD1
CASSFPGQGAFGDTF
TGTGCCAGCAGTTTCCCGGGCCAGGGGGCCTTTGGCGACACCTTC
>TRBV19|NA|TRBJ2-7|TRBD1
CASSITGAPYYEQYF
TGTGCCAGTAGTATTACAGGGGCCCCGTACTACGAGCAGTACTTC
>TRBV20-1|NA|TRBJ2-1|TRBD2
CSARDLSGRAWYNEQFF
TGCAGTGCTAGAGATCTTAGCGGGAGGGCTTGGTACAATGAGCAGTTCTTC
>TRBV6-5|NA|TRBJ2-5|NA
CASRPEGQETQYF
TGTGCCAGCAGACCGGAGGGGCAGGAGACCCAGTACTTC
>TRBV5-1|NA|TRBJ2-7|TRBD1
CASSLTGEQDEQYF
TGCGCCAGCAGCCTGACAGGGGAGCAGGACGAGCAGTACTTC
>TRBV6-1|few|TRBJ2-7|NA
CASSAGGAGSDEQYF
TGTGCCAGCAGTGCTGGCGGGGCAGGGAGCGACGAGCAGTACTTC
>TRBV20-1|many|TRBJ1-5|NA
CSARRDTVTNQPQHF
TGCAGTGCTAGACGGGACACCGTTACGAATCAGCCCCAGCATTTT
>TRBV5-1|NA|TRBJ1-2|NA
CASRTGRETNGCTF
TGCGCCAGCAGAACAGGGAGGGAAACAAACGGCTGCACCTTC
>TRBV29-1|few|TRBJ2-7|NA
CSVVFKTDEQYF
TGCAGCGTTGTTTTTAAGACAGACGAGCAGTACTTC
>TRBV5-1|many|TRBJ1-1|NA
CASSLNQGTEAFF
TGCGCCAGCAGCTTGAACCAGGGCACTGAAGCCTTCTTT
>TRBV18|few|TRBJ1-1|NA
CASSPSWADTEAFF
TGTGCCAGCTCACCCTCTTGGGCGGACACTGAAGCTTTCTTT
>TRBV20-1|once|TRBJ2-1|NA
CSAPRSGTGEQFF
TGCAGTGCTCCTCGGTCAGGGACGGGTGAGCAGTTCTTC
>TRBV20-1|many|TRBJ2-5|NA
CSASLGVPWSQYF
TGCAGTGCTAGTTTGGGGGTCCCGTGGTCCCAGTACTTC
>TRBV20-1|few|TRBJ1-2|TRBD1
CSASGQGGGGYTF
TGCAGTGCTAGCGGACAGGGTGGGGGTGGCTACACCTTC
>TRBV6-6|NA|TRBJ1-6|TRBD1
CASSPTEGAGSPLHF
TGTGCCAGCAGTCCCACCGAGGGGGCCGGTTCACCCCTCCACTTT
>TRBV27|few|TRBJ2-4|NA
CASSLSGIGLAKNIQYF
TGTGCCAGCAGTTTATCGGGAATCGGACTAGCCAAAAACATTCAGTACTTC
>TRBV4-1|NA|TRBJ2-1|TRBD2
CASRRGTSGESYNEQFF
TGCGCCAGCAGACGCGGGACTAGCGGGGAGTCCTACAATGAGCAGTTCTTC
>TRBV7-2|few|TRBJ2-3|TRBD2
CASSWGGVGTQYF
TGTGCCAGCAGCTGGGGGGGGGTAGGTACGCAGTATTTT
>TRBV11-3|NA|TRBJ2-1|NA
CASSRSVDNEQFF
TGTGCCAGCAGCCGGAGCGTAGACAATGAGCAGTTCTTC
>TRBV9|few|TRBJ2-5|NA
CASSVSGTPPGFQETQYF
TGTGCCAGCAGCGTCTCCGGGACTCCCCCGGGGTTCCAAGAGACCCAGTACTTC
>TRBV24-1|NA|TRBJ1-1|NA
CATSEGGDTEAFF
TGTGCCACCAGTGAAGGGGGGGACACTGAAGCTTTCTTT
>TRBV27|NA|TRBJ1-1|NA
CASRLGGTTRPITEAFF
TGTGCCAGCAGGCTGGGGGGGACGACCAGGCCGATCACTGAAGCTTTCTTT
>TRBV7-8|few|TRBJ2-3|NA
CASRATRRTDTQYF
TGTGCCAGCAGAGCCACTAGACGCACAGATACGCAGTATTTT
>TRBV5-6|few|TRBJ2-5|NA
CASSPTGSRRETQYF
TGTGCCAGCAGCCCTACAGGCTCCCGTAGAGAGACCCAGTACTTC
>TRBV5-1|NA|TRBJ1-5|NA
CASSNGQPDQPQHF
TGCGCCAGCAGCAATGGACAGCCGGATCAGCCCCAGCATTTT
>TRBV7-2|few|TRBJ2-2|TRBD1
CASSLRSGGRDGELFF
TGTGCCAGCAGCTTACGTTCAGGGGGCCGGGACGGGGAGCTGTTTTTT
>TRBV5-1|few|TRBJ2-1|NA
CASSLGQSQGEQFF
TGCGCCAGCAGTCTAGGACAGTCCCAAGGGGAGCAGTTCTTC
>TRBV5-1|NA|TRBJ2-5|NA
CASSLGLRQETQYF
TGCGCCAGCAGCTTGGGGCTACGGCAAGAGACCCAGTACTTC
>TRBV20-1|few|TRBJ1-1|TRBD1
CSAPKGTGGGQAFF
TGCAGTGCACCCAAAGGGACAGGGGGTGGACAAGCTTTCTTT
>TRBV7-2|many|TRBJ2-7|NA
CASSLAHPSYEQYF
TGTGCCAGCAGCTTAGCTCACCCGTCCTACGAGCAGTACTTC
>TRBV29-1|NA|TRBJ2-1|NA
CSTYVNEQFF
TGCTCAACCTACGTCAATGAGCAGTTCTTC
>TRBV27|few|TRBJ2-2|NA
CASSPRRTNTGELFF
TGTGCCAGCAGCCCAAGAAGGACGAACACCGGGGAGCTGTTTTTT
>TRBV4-1|once|TRBJ2-7|NA
CASSHTTDSYEQYF
TGCGCCAGCAGCCATACGACAGACTCCTACGAGCAGTACTTC
>TRBV7-2|few|TRBJ2-1|NA
CASSGSRGPHNEQFF
TGTGCCAGCAGCGGTTCCCGGGGGCCACACAATGAGCAGTTCTTC
>TRBV5-6|few|TRBJ1-2|TRBD1
CASSYDRAINYGYTF
TGTGCCAGCAGCTACGACAGGGCGATTAACTATGGCTACACCTTC
>TRBV7-2|few|TRBJ1-2|NA
CASSLDVNDLGGYTF
TGTGCCAGCAGCTTAGACGTAAATGATCTCGGCGGCTACACCTTC
>TRBV5-1|NA|TRBJ2-5|TRBD2
CASNPGTSGQETQYF
TGCGCCAGCAATCCTGGGACTAGCGGCCAAGAGACCCAGTACTTC
>TRBV10-3|NA|TRBJ2-4|NA
CAISSDYPKNIQYF
TGTGCCATCAGTTCGGACTACCCAAAAAACATTCAGTACTTC
>TRBV10-3|NA|TRBJ2-2|TRBD2
CAISGGGTGELFF
TGTGCCATCAGCGGGGGAGGGACCGGGGAGCTGTTTTTT
>TRBV20-1|NA|TRBJ1-1|NA
CSAGRDGMNTEAFF
TGCAGTGCAGGGCGGGACGGAATGAACACTGAAGCTTTCTTT